The sequence of this T cell receptor (beta chain) was determined in a study of T-cell memory formation after mild COVID-19. Points from the study as a whole: Contracting clones from day 15 to 85 showed balanced CD4/CD8; later expanders favored CD4+.

TCRdb passed the 5' RACE reads through MiXCR, listing each CDR3 protein once. The sample has roughly 350,000 distinct CDR3 sequences; roughly 13% are singletons. Note on this clonotype: Its antigen is as yet unknown.

Germline V gives CDR1 MNHEY, CDR2 SMNVEV (reference sequence). Trimming removed 4 bases from V and 5 bases from J, with 6 bases in between. This CDR3 has 11 residues. The clonotype was recovered from a man aged 18 to 35 who had mild COVID-19 (a few samples of this study predate the infection). Cell type and time point are not known. The chain uses TRBV27 and TRBJ2-7; the D gene is possibly TRBD1 (6 bases). The material sequenced was PBMCs or a T cell subset sorted from them (not recorded which). The CDR3 coding sequence is TGTGCCAGCAGTTCAGGGGACGAGCAGTACGTC. It is translated as CASSSGDEQYV.